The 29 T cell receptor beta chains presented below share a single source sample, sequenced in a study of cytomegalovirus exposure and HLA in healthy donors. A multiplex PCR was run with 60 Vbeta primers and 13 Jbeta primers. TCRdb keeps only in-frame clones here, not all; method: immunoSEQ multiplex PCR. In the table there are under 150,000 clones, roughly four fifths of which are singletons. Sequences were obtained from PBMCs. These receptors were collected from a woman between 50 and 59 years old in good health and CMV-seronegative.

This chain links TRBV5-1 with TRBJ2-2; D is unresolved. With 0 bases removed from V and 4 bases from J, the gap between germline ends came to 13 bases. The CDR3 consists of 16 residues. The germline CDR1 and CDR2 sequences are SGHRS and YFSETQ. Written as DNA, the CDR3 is TGCGCCAGCAGCTTGGTAGAGGCCAACCCCACCGGGGAGCTGTTTTTT. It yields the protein CASSLVEANPTGELFF.

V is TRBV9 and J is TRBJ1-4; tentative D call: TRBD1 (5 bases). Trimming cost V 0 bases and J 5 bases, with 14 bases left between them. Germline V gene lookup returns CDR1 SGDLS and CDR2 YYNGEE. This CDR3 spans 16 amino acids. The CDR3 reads CASSVGGRGLNEKLFF. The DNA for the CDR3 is TGTGCCAGCAGCGTAGGGGGAAGGGGCCTAAATGAAAAACTGTTTTTT.

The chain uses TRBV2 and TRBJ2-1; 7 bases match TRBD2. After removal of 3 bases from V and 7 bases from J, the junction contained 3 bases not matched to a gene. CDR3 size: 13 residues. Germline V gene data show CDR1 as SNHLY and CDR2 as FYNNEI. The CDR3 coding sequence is TGTGCCAGCAGTGATTTGCGGGAGAATGAGCAGTTCTTC. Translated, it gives CASSDLRENEQFF. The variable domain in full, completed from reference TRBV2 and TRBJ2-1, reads EPEVTQTPSHQVTQMGQEVILRCVPISNHLYFYWYRQILGQKVEFLVSFYNNEISEKSEIFDDQFSVERPDGSNFTLKIRSTKLEDSAMYFCASSDLRENEQFFGPGTRLTVL.

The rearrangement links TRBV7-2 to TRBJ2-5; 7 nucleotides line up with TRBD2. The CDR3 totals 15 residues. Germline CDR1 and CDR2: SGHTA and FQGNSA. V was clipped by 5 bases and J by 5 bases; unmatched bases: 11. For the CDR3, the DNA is TGTGCCAGCAGCCTCTCGGGGGAGGGATCCGAGACCCAGTACTTC. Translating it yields CASSLSGEGSETQYF.

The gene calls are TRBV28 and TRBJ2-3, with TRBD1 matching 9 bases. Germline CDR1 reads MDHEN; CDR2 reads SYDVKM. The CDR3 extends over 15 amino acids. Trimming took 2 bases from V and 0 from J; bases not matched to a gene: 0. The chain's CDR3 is CASSLGTGSTDTQYF. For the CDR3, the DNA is TGTGCCAGCAGTTTAGGGACAGGGAGCACAGATACGCAGTATTTT. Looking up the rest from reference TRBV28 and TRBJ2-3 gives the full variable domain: DVKVTQSSRYLVKRTGEKVFLECVQDMDHENMFWYRQDPGLGLRLIYFSYDVKMKEKGDIPEGYSVSREKKERFSLILESASTNQTSMYLCASSLGTGSTDTQYFGPGTRLTVL.

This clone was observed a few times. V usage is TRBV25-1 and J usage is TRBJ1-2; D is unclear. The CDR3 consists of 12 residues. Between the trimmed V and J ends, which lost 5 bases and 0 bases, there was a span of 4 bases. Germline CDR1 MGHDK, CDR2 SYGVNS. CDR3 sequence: CASSLTNYGYTF. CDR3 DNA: TGTGCCAGCAGTTTAACTAACTATGGCTACACCTTC.

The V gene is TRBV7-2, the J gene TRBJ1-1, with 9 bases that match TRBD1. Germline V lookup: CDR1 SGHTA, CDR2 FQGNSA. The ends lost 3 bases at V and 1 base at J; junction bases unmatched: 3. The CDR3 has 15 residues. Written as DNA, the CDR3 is TGTGCCAGCAGCTTGACAGGGGGTACGAACACTGAAGCTTTCTTT. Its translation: CASSLTGGTNTEAFF. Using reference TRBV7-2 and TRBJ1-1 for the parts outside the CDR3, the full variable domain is GAGVSQSPSNKVTEKGKDVELRCDPISGHTALYWYRQSLGQGLEFLIYFQGNSAPDKSGLPSDRFSAERTGGSVSTLTIQRTQQEDSAVYLCASSLTGGTNTEAFFGQGTRLTVV.

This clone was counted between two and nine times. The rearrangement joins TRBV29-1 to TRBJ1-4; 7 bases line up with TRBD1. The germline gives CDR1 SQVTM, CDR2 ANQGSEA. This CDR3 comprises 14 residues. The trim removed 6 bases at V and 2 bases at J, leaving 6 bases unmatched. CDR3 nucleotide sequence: TGCAGCGTCTTAACAGGGGCGACTAATGAAAAACTGTTTTTT. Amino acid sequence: CSVLTGATNEKLFF.

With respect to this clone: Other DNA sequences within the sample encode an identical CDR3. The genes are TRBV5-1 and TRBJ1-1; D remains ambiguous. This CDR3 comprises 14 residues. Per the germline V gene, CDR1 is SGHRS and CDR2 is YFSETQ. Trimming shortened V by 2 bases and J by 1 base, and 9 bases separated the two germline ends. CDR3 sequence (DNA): TGCGCCAGCAGCTTAGCTGGTCGGAACACTGAAGCTTTCTTT. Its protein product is CASSLAGRNTEAFF.

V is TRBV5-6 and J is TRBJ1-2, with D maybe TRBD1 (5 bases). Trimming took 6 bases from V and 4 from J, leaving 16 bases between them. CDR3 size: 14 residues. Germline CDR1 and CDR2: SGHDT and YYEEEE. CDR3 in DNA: TGTGCCAGCACCACTGTGGGAGGGACCTATGGCTACACCTTC. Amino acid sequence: CASTTVGGTYGYTF.

The CDR3 DNA is TGTGCCAGCAGCCTTGAACTACGAAACACCATATATTTT. Protein product: CASSLELRNTIYF. The chain joins TRBV5-4 to TRBJ1-3; the D is unclear. Trimming pared 4 bases from V and 5 bases from J, leaving 10 bases between. Germline V gene sequence: CDR1 SGHNT, CDR2 YYREEE (reference sequence). This CDR3 has 13 amino acids. The complete variable domain, with remaining parts taken from reference TRBV5-4 and TRBJ1-3, reads ETGVTQSPTHLIKTRGQQVTLRCSSQSGHNTVSWYQQALGQGPQFIFQYYREEENGRGNFPPRFSGLQFPNYSSELNVNALELDDSALYLCASSLELRNTIYFGEGSWLTVV.

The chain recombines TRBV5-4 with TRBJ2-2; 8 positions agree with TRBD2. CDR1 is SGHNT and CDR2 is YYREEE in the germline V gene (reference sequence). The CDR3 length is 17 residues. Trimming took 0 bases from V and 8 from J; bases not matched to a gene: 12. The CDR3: CASSLGGSGIIFGELFF. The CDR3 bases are TGTGCCAGCAGCTTGGGCGGTAGCGGGATTATTTTTGGGGAGCTGTTTTTT.

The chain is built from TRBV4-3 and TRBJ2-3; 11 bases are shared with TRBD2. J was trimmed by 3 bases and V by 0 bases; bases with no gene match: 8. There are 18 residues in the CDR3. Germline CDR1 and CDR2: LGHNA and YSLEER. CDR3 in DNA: TGCGCCAGCAGCCAAGATGGAACTAGCGGGAGTTGGACAGATACGCAGTATTTT. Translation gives CASSQDGTSGSWTDTQYF.

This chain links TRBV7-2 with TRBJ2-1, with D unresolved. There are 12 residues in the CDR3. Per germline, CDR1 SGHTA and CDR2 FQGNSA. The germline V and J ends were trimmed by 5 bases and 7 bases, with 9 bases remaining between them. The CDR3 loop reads CASSPRWNEQFF. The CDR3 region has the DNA TGTGCCAGCAGCCCCCGGTGGAATGAGCAGTTCTTC.

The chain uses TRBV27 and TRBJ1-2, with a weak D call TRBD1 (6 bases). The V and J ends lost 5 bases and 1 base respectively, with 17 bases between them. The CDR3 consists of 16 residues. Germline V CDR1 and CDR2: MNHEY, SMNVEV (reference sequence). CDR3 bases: TGTGCCAGCAGTCCCGGGGGGGGCGGCTATAACTATGGCTACACCTTC. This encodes CASSPGGGGYNYGYTF.

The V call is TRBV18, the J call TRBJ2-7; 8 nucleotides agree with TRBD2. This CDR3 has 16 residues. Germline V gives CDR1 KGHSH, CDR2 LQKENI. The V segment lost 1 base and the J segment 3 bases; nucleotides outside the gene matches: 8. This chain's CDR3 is CASSPLPPTSDYEQYF. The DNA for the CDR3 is TGTGCCAGCTCACCACTCCCGCCGACTAGCGACTACGAGCAGTACTTC.

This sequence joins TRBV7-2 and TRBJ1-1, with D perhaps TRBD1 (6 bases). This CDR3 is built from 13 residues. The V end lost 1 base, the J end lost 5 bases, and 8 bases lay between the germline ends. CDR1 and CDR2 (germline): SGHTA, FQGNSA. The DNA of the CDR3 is TGTGCCAGCAGCTTAGAGGGGGATACTGAAGCTTTCTTT. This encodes CASSLEGDTEAFF.

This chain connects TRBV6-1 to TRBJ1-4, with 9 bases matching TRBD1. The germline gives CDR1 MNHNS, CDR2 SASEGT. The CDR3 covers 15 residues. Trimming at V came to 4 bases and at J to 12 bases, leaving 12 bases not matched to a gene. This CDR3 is CASSGPGTGLCELFF. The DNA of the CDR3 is TGTGCCAGCAGTGGGCCCGGGACAGGGCTTTGCGAACTGTTTTTT.

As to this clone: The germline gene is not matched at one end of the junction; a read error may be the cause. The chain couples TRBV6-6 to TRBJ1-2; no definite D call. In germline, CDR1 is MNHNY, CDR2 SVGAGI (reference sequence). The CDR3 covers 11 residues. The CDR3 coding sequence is TGTGCCAGCAGTTACGGGCGATTATACCCCTTC. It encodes CASSYGRLYPF.

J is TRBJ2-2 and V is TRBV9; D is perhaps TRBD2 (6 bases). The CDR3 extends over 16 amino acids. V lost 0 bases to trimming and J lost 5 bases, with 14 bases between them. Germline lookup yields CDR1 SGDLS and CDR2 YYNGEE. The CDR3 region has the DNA TGTGCCAGCAGCGTAGATCACGGGAGCGGGACCGGGGAGCTGTTTTTT. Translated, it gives CASSVDHGSGTGELFF.

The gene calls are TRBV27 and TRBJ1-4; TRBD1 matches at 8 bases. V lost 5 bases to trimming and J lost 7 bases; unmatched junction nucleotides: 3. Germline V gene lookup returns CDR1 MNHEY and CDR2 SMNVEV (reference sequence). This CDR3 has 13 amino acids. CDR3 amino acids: CASSTGQGEKLFF. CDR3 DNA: TGTGCCAGCAGTACAGGACAGGGTGAAAAACTGTTTTTT.

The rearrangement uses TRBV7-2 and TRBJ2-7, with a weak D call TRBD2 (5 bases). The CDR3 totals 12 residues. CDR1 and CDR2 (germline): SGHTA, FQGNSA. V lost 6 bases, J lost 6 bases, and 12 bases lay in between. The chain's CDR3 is CASSIPGFEQYF. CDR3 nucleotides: TGTGCCAGCAGTATCCCGGGGTTCGAGCAGTACTTC.

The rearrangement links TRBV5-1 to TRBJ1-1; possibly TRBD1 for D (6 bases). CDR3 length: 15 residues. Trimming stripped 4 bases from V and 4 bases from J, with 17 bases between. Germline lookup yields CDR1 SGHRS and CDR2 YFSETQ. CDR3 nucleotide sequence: TGCGCCAGCAGCCCCGGACAGTTCTGGAGCACTGAAGCTTTCTTT. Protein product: CASSPGQFWSTEAFF.

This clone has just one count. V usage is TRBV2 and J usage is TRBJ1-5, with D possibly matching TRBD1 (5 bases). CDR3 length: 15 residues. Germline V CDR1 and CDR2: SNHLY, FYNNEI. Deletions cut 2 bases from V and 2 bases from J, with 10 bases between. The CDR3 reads CASSEWLGGNQPQHF. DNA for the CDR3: TGTGCCAGCAGTGAATGGTTAGGGGGCAATCAGCCCCAGCATTTT.

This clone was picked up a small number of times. This CDR3 reads CASSDQGQGGGNIQYF. The CDR3 DNA follows: TGTGCCAGCAGTGATCAGGGGCAGGGGGGAGGAAACATTCAGTACTTC. The genes are TRBV25-1 and TRBJ2-4; a possible D gene is TRBD1 (7 bases). Germline values: CDR1 MGHDK, CDR2 SYGVNS. This CDR3 is 16 amino acids long. The V end lost 3 bases, the J end lost 6 bases, and 18 bases lay between the germline ends.

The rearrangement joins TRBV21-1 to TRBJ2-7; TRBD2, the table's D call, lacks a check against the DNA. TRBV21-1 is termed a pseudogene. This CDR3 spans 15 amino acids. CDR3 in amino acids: CASSKARVSTGEQYV. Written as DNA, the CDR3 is TGTGCCAGCAGCAAAGCGCGAGTCAGTACGGGGGAGCAGTACGTC.

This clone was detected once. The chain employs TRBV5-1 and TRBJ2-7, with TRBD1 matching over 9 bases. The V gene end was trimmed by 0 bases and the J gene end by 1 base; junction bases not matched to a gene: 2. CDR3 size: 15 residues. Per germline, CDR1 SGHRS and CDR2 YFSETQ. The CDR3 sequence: CASSLATGGSYEQYF. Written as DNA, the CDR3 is TGCGCCAGCAGCTTGGCGACAGGGGGATCCTACGAGCAGTACTTC.

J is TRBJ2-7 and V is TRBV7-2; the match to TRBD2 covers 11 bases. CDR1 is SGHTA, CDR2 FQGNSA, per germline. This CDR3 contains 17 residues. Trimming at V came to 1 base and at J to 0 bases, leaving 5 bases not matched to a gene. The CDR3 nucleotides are TGTGCCAGCAGCTTAGACGTGACTAGCGGGGACTCCTACGAGCAGTACTTC. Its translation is CASSLDVTSGDSYEQYF.

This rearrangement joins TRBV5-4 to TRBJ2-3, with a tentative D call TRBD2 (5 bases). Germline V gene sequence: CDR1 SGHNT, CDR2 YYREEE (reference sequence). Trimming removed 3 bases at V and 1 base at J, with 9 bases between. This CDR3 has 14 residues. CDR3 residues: CASSSGLGTDTQYF. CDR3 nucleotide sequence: TGTGCCAGCAGCTCCGGACTGGGCACAGATACGCAGTATTTT.